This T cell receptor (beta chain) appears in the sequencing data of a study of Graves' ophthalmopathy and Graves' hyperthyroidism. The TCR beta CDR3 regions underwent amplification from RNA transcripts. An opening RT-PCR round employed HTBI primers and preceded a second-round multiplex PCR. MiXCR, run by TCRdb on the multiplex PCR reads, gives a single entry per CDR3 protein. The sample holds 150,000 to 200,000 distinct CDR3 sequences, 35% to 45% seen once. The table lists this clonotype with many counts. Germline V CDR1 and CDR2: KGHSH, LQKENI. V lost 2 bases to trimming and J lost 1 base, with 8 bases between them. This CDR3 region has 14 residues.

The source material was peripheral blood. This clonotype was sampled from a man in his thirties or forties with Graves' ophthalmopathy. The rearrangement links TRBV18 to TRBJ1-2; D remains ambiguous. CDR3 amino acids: CASSPGPSNYGYTF. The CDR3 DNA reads TGTGCCAGCTCACCAGGACCGAGTAACTATGGCTACACCTTC.